This T cell receptor beta chain is drawn from a study of radiation and T cells in renal cell carcinoma. Study-wide background: Nephrectomy followed 15 Gy stereotactic body radiation by 4 weeks. Findings of the study overall: In blood, top tumor clones expanded by 2 weeks, shrinking by 4.

As concerns this clone: Its matching antigen is unknown.

Method: immunoSEQ multiplex PCR; TCRdb's copy keeps in-frame clones and lacks some. Seen here are 150,000 to 160,000 clones, around 90% observed once, and the top ten hold 10% to 15%. This CDR3 contains 16 residues. Germline CDR1 reads SGHNT; CDR2 reads YYREEE (reference sequence). The V gene lost 4 bases and the J gene lost 4 bases, with 20 bases spanning the gap. Noted time point: blood 2 weeks post-SBRT. Sample treatment: 15 Gy SBRT to primary tumor, nephrectomy 4 weeks later. After SBRT, blood was collected at 2 and 4 weeks, plus baseline. Clear cell pathology was present in this patient's renal cell carcinoma.

This clonotype was sampled from a woman aged 45-65 years with renal cell carcinoma. The chain has TRBV5-4 and TRBJ2-5; TRBD1 is a possible D gene (5 bases). The source material was blood, sampled from a patient whose treatment included radiotherapy and nephrectomy. CDR3 sequence: CASSPTQGLKGETQYF. The DNA of the CDR3 is TGTGCCAGCAGCCCAACGCAGGGTCTGAAAGGAGAGACCCAGTACTTC.